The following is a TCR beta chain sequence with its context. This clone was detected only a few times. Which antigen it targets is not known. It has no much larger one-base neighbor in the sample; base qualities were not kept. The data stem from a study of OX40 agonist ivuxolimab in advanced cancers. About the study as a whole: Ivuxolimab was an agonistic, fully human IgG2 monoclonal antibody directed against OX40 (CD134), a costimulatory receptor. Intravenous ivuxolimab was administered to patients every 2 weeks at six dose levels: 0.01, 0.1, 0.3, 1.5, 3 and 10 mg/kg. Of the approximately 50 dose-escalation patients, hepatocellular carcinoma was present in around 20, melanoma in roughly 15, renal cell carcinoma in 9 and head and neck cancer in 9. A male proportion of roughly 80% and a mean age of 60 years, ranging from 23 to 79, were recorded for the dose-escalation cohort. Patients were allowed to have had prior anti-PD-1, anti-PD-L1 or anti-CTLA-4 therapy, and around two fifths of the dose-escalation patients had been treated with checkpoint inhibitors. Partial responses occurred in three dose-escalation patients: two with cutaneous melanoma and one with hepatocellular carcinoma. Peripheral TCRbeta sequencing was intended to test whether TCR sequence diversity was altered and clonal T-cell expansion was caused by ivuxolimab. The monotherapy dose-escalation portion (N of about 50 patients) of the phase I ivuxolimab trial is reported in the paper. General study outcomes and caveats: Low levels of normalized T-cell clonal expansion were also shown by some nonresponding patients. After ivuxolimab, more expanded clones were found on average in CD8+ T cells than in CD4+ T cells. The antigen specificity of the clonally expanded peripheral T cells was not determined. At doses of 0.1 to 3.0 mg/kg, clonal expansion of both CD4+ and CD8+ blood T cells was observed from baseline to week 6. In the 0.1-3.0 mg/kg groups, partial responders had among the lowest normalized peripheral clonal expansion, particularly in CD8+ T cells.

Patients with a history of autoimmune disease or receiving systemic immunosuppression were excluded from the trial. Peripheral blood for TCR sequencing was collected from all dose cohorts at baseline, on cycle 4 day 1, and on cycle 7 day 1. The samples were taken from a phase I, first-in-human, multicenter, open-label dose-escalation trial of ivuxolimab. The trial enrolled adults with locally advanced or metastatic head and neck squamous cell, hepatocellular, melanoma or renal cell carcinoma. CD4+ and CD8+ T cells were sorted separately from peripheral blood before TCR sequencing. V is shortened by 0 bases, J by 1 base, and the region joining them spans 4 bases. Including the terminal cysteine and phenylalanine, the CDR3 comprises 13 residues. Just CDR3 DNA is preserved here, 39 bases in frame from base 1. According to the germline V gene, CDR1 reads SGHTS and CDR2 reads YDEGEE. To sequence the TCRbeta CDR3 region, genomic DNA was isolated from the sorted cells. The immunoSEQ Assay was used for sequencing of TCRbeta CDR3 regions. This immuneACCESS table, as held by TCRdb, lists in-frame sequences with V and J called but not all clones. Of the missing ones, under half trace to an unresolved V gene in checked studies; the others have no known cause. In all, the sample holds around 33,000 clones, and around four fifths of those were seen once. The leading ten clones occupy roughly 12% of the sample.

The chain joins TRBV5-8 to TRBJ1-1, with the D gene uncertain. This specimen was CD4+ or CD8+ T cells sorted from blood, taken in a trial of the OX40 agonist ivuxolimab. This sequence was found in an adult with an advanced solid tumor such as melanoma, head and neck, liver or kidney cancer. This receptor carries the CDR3 CASSLATNTEAFF. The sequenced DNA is TGTGCCAGCAGCTTGGCCACGAACACTGAAGCTTTCTTT. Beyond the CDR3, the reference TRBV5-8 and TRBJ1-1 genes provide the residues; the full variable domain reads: EAGVTQSPTHLIKTRGQQATLRCSPISGHTSVYWYQQALGLGLQFLLWYDEGEERNRGNFPPRFSGRQFPNYSSELNVNALELEDSALYLCASSLATNTEAFFGQGTRLTVV.